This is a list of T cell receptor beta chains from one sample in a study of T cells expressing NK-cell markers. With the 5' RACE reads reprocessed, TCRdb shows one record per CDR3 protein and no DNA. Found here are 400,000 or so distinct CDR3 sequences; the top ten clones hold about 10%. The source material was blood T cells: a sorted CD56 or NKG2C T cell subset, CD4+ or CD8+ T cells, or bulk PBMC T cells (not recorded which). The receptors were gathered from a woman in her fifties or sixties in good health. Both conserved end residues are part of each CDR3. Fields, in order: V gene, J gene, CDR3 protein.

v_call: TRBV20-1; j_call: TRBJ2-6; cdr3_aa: CSAMDRMSSGANVLTF
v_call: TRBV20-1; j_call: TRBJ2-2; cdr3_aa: CSARGSGRSDTGELFF
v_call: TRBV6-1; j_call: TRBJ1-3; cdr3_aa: CASSEGTFRSGNTIYF
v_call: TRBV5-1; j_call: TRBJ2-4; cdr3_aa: CASSPGGTQNIQYF
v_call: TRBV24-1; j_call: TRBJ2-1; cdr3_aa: CATSTTTSPNEQFF
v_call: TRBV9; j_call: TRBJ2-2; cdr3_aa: CASTDPNTGELFF
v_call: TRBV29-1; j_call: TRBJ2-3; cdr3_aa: CSVEDSGLAGSTDTQYF
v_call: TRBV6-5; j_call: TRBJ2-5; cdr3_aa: CASRSEVQETQYF
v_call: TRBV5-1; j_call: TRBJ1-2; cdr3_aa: CASSIGQGGPNYGYTF
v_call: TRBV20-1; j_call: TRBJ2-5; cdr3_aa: CSAPSEYETQYF
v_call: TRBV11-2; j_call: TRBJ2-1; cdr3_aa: CASSLDVLAEQFF
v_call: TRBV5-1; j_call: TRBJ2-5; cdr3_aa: CASSLTGTSGMETQYF
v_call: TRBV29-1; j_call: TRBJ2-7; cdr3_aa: CSVEDPSGDFYEQYF
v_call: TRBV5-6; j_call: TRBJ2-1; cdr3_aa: CASSHRQTTMRQFF
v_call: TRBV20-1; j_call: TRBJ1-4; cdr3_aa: CSAPGGVRTNEKLFF
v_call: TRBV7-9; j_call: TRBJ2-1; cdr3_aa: CASSHSGNYNEQFF
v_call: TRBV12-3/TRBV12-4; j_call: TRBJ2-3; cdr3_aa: CASSLGTASGQYF
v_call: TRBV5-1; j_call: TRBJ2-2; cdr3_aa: CASSVDGNTGELFF
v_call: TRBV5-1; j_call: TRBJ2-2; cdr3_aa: CASSLAFKGKPGELFF
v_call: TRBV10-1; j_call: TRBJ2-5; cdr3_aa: CASSGTAFQETQYF
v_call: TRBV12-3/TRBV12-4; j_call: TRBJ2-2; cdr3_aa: CASSLTRGESTGELFF
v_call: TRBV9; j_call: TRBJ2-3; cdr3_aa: CASSVPPGQVADTQYF
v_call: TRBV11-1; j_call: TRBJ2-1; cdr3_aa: CASSLSPWEREKNEQFF
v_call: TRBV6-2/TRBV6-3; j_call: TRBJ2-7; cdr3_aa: CASSPRASTTSEQYF
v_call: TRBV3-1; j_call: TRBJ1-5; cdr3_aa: CASSPTQQLGSPQHF
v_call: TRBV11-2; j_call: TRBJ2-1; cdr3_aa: CASSLGSLGLIGNEQFF
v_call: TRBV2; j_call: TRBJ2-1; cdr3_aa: CASRDRRGEEYEQFF
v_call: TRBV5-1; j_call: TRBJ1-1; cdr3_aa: CASSAGRENTEAFF
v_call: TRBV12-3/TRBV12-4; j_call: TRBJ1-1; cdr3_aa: CASSLSVRDTEAFF
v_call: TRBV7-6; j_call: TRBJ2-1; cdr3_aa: CASSLGPFGGSNYNEQFF
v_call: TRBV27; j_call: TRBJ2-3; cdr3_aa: CASSPLSGRDTQYF
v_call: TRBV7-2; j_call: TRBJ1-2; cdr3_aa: CASSPEWSNYGYTF
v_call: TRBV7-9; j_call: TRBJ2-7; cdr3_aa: CASSHPGLASYEQYF
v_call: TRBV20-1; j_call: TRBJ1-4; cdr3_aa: CSARAMDFDSLENEKLFF
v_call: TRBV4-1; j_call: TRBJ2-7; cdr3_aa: CASSQVGRDKSYEQYF
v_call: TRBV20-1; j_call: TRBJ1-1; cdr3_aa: CSATLTGGGTEAFF
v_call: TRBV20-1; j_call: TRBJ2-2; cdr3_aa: CSARDPAGTSVSGELFF
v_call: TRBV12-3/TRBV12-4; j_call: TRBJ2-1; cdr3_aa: CASSLLTQLAREQFF
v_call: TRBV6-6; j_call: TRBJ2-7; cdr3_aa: CASSLQGLAGLSYEQYF
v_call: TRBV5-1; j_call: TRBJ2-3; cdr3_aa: CASSFLGKNTDTQYF
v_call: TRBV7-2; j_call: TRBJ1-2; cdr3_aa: CASSLVAGYGYTF
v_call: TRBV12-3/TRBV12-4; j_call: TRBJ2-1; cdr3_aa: CASNFPTSGNNEQFF
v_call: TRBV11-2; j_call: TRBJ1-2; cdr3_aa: CASSSQGSHGYTF
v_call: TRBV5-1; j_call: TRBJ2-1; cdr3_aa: CASSLDVSGRFF
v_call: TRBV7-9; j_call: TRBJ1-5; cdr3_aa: CASSRDTGGQPQHF